This TCR beta chain was recorded in a study of identical twins. Study results and limitations: Part of the zero-insertion signal could reflect confounding by invariant MAIT and iNKT cells. Model-predicted out-of-frame TCR alpha sharing fell below observed values in monozygotic twins. Within twin pairs, the out-of-frame alpha sequences they shared showed excess low generation probability.

TCRdb used MiXCR to reprocess the 5' RACE reads, holding one entry per CDR3 protein. The sample has under 450,000 distinct CDR3 sequences, about 18% seen once. This clonotype was observed many times. Its antigen is as yet unknown. Donors were all healthy Caucasians. Germline V CDR1 and CDR2: MGHDK, SYGVNS. CDR3 length equals 13 residues. Trimming took 6 bases from V and 7 from J, leaving 15 bases between them. The rearrangement joins TRBV25-1 to TRBJ1-2, with unresolved D. This clonotype originated in a man aged 50 or older in good health. The sequencing sample was made of naive T cells sorted from blood. CDR3 bases: TGTGCCAGCAGCCCGCAGGATTCCCTTGGCTACACCTTC. It encodes CASSPQDSLGYTF.